This TCR beta chain was found in a study of tumor and adjacent non-tumor tissue in lung cancer. Study-level information: Stage I to III disease affected ten to eleven men and about five women aged roughly 30 to 76. Each sample yielded 3.9 million or so productive TCRbeta reads on average.

The CDR3 is made up of 19 amino acids. Germline CDR1 reads LGHNA; CDR2 reads YSLEER. The template was RNA from unsorted bulk tissue. A modified ARM-PCR protocol with three rounds of nested PCR amplified TCRbeta. MiXCR, run by TCRdb on the multiplex PCR reads, gives a single entry per CDR3 protein. The sample records 120,000 or so distinct CDR3 sequences, about 66% being singletons. Note on this clonotype: Its cognate antigen is unknown. A read error may produce the germline difference seen at one junction end.

Broader study findings: Significantly higher TCR diversity was found in tumor than normal lung. Tumor TCR diversity, when higher, was linked to shorter survival.

The genes are TRBV4-3 and TRBJ2-3, with TRBD2 matching 9 bases. The receptor was isolated from a man aged 25-40 years with non-small cell lung cancer. Sequencing used lung tumor tissue. The CDR3 loop reads CASSQRLAVPTAGTDTHYF. CDR3 coding DNA: TGCGCCAGCAGCCAACGACTAGCGGTTCCCACCGCTGGCACAGATACGCACTATTTT.